The T cell receptor (beta chain) described here comes from a study of blood T cell repertoires in COVID-19. Across the study: Donors in the United States, Italy and Spain gave samples during acute or convalescent COVID-19.

Per the authors' pipeline: From reference gene primer amplification, estimates of nucleated cell counts were derived. The data were produced by immunoSEQ multiplex PCR, yet TCRdb's version contains in-frame clones alone and is incomplete. That table furnishes V, J and clone size, whereas the DNA furnished D and trimming. The sample consists of about 150,000 clones, around 80% of them appearing once. Unmatched junction bases numbered 8, after V lost 5 bases and J lost 0 bases. This CDR3 spans 16 amino acids. CDR1 SGHRS and CDR2 YFSETQ come from the germline V gene. Specimen: PBMCs or T cells enriched from blood (not recorded which). The chain links TRBV5-1 to TRBJ2-7; 10 positions match TRBD2. This sequence originates from a woman aged 70 to 79 in a cohort exposed to, infected with or recovered from COVID-19 (not recorded which). The CDR3, as DNA: TGCGCCAGCAGTCCCTTTATAGCGGGAGGCTCCTACGAGCAGTACTTC. Encoded protein: CASSPFIAGGSYEQYF.